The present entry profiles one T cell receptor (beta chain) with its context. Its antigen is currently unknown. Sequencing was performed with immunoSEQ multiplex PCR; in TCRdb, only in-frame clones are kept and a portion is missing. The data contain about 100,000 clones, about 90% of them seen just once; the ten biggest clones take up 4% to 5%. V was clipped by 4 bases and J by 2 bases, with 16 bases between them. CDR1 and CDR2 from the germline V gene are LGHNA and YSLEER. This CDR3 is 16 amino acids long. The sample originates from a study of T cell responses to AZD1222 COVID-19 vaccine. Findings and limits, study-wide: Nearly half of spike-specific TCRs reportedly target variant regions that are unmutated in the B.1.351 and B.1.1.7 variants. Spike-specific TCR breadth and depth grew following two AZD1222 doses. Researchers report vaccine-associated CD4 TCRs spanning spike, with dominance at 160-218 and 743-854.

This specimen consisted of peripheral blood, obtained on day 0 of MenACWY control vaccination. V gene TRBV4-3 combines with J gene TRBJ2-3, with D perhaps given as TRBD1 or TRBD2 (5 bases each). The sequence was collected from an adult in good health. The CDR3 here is CASSRLNGGPTDTQYF. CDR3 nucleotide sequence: TGCGCCAGCAGCCGCCTGAATGGGGGACCCACAGATACGCAGTATTTT.